These T cell receptor beta chains were read from a single sample in a study of PD-1 blockade in classical Hodgkin lymphoma. Generated by immunoSEQ multiplex PCR, the TCRdb table keeps only in-frame clones and is missing some. This table holds 99,000 or so clones, roughly 90% found once. The sequencing used peripheral blood mononuclear cells (PBMCs), collected before the fourth cycle of nivolumab. These TCRs come from a human donor with classical Hodgkin lymphoma. Both conserved end residues are part of each CDR3. A D gene is named only where the DNA matches it firmly. Clone size, where shown, is once, few, many, or a class for clones that have expanded.

v_gene,abundance,j_gene,d_gene,CDR3nt,CDR3aa
TRBV7-9,.,TRBJ2-7,.,TGTGCCAGCAGCCTTCCCCCCTACGAGCAGTACTTC,CASSLPPYEQYF
TRBV9,.,TRBJ1-1,TRBD1,TGTGCCAGCAGCGTAGCGACAGGGCTGAACACTGAAGCTTTCTTT,CASSVATGLNTEAFF
TRBV2,once,TRBJ2-7,.,TGTGCCAGCTCGGGGATTACCTACGAGCAGTACTTC,CASSGITYEQYF
TRBV5-1,.,TRBJ2-1,TRBD1,TGCGCCAGCAGCTTGGGGGACAGGGACCACAATGAGCAGTTCTTC,CASSLGDRDHNEQFF
TRBV18,.,TRBJ1-1,.,TGTGCCAGCTCACCACAGTGGGGGAACACTGAAGCTTTCTTT,CASSPQWGNTEAFF
TRBV4-1,.,TRBJ1-1,.,TGCGCCAGCAGGGGACAACTGGGGACTGAAGCTTTCTTT,CASRGQLGTEAFF
TRBV27,.,TRBJ2-6,.,TGTGCCAGCACTCCCGGGGGGCCCGGGGCCAACGTCCTGACTTTC,CASTPGGPGANVLTF
TRBV29-1,.,TRBJ2-5,TRBD1,TGCAGCGTGCAGACAGGGATGAAGGAGACCCAGTACTTC,CSVQTGMKETQYF
TRBV6-5,.,TRBJ2-7,TRBD1,TGTGCCAGCGTATCCGAGACAGGGGCCTACGAGCAGTACTTC,CASVSETGAYEQYF
TRBV29-1,.,TRBJ1-5,.,TGCAGCGTTGCTAGGGCTCCTAGTCAGCCCCAGCATTTT,CSVARAPSQPQHF
TRBV9,.,TRBJ1-3,TRBD1,TGTGCCAGCACCCCAGGGGGACTAGTAAACACCATATATTTT,CASTPGGLVNTIYF
TRBV27,.,TRBJ1-1,.,TGTGCCAGCAGTCCCGGATTGGGGGGGGTGAACACTGAAGCTTTCTTT,CASSPGLGGVNTEAFF
TRBV25-1,.,TRBJ1-5,.,TGTGCCAGCAGAGGGGGGGGAGGGCAGCCCCAGCATTTT,CASRGGGGQPQHF
TRBV20-1,.,TRBJ2-1,.,TGCAGTGCTAGAGATCCAAATGAGCAGTTCTTC,CSARDPNEQFF
TRBV21-1,.,TRBJ1-5,.,TGTGCCAGCACCGACAGGGTCCTCTATCAGCCCCAGCATTTT,CASTDRVLYQPQHF
TRBV10-3,.,TRBJ2-7,.,TGTGCCATCAGTGAGTCCCCGGTGGTAGCGAGGTCCTACGAGCAGTACTTC,CAISESPVVARSYEQYF
TRBV18,few,TRBJ2-5,.,TGTGCCAGCTCACCGGGGGGGCTCGGGGCCCAGTACTTC,CASSPGGLGAQYF
TRBV2,.,TRBJ2-7,.,TGTGCCAGCAGGACAGCGCGAACCTACGAGCAGTACTTC,CASRTARTYEQYF
TRBV6-1,.,TRBJ1-2,.,TGTGCCAGCAGTGAAGACCCGGCAGTTCCGAGCTACACCTTC,CASSEDPAVPSYTF
TRBV7-9,few,TRBJ1-3,TRBD1,TGTGCCAGCAGCTTTCCAATACAGGGGGCTGGTGGAAACACCATATATTTT,CASSFPIQGAGGNTIYF
TRBV7-2,.,TRBJ2-1,TRBD2,TGTGCCAGCAGCTTAGATCCCCAGTGGCGGGAGGCCTACAATGAGCAGTTCTTC,CASSLDPQWREAYNEQFF
TRBV6-5,.,TRBJ2-2,.,TGTGCCAGCAGTTATGCTAGTCCCGGGGAGCTGTTTTTT,CASSYASPGELFF
TRBV27,.,TRBJ2-1,.,TGTGCCAGCAGCTTGGGGACTCTCCAGAACGATGAGCAGTTCTTC,CASSLGTLQNDEQFF
TRBV27,.,TRBJ1-2,.,TGTGCCAGCAGTTTATCAGGGGTCCCCTATGGCTACACCTTC,CASSLSGVPYGYTF
TRBV15,.,TRBJ2-1,.,TGTGCCACCAGCCAGGAGGTGGGGGGCCAGTTCCCCGGGAATACTCCCAATGAGCAGTTCTTC,CATSQEVGGQFPGNTPNEQFF
TRBV6-5,.,TRBJ2-1,.,TGTGCCAGCAGTGAGTACCCGCGGACTGAGCAGTTCTTC,CASSEYPRTEQFF
TRBV6-5,.,TRBJ2-7,TRBD2,TGTGCCAGCACCGACCCTAGCGGGGGGTTCTACGAGCAGTACTTC,CASTDPSGGFYEQYF
TRBV9,once,TRBJ2-1,.,TGTGCCAGCAGCGTAGTAAGGCTAGTGAAGGGCCATGAGCAGTTCTTC,CASSVVRLVKGHEQFF
TRBV6-5,.,TRBJ2-2,.,TGTGCCAGCAGTATCCGGGGAGCGACCGGGGAGCTGTTTTTT,CASSIRGATGELFF
TRBV6-4,.,TRBJ1-2,TRBD1,TGTGCCAGCAGTGCCACCGGGACAGGGGGCTACACCTTC,CASSATGTGGYTF
TRBV28,.,TRBJ1-1,TRBD1,TGTGCCACACTAGACAGGGACCTCACTGAAGCTTTCTTT,CATLDRDLTEAFF
TRBV7-9,.,TRBJ2-2,.,TGTGCCAGCAGCCAGGGTAGCGGTTTTAACACCGGGGAGCTGTTTTTT,CASSQGSGFNTGELFF
TRBV30,.,TRBJ2-4,.,TGTGCCTGGAGTCTCGGGAATGTCGGTAACATTCAGTACTTC,CAWSLGNVGNIQYF
TRBV18,.,TRBJ2-1,.,TGTGCCAGCTCACCACGGAATGAGCAGTTCTTC,CASSPRNEQFF
TRBV5-1,.,TRBJ2-2,TRBD1,TGCGCCAGCAGCCAGCCTCAGGGGGCGAACACCGGGGAGCTGTTTTTT,CASSQPQGANTGELFF
TRBV25-1,.,TRBJ1-2,.,TGTGCCAGCAGTGAATGGGGGAGGGGAGACTGGGGCTACACCTTC,CASSEWGRGDWGYTF
TRBV29-1,.,TRBJ2-7,.,TGCAGCGTTGGCTTTTTTCGGGGTGGTTCGGTGGAGCAGTACTTC,CSVGFFRGGSVEQYF
TRBV5-6,.,TRBJ2-3,.,TGTGCCAGCAGCACCAGGACTGGCGGCACAGATACGCAGTATTTT,CASSTRTGGTDTQYF
TRBV18,.,TRBJ1-3,.,TGTGCCAGCTCACCACAGGACTCTGGAAACACCATATATTTT,CASSPQDSGNTIYF
TRBV5-1,few,TRBJ2-2,TRBD1,TGCGCCAGCCGGGACAGCGCGAACACCGGGGAGCTGTTTTTT,CASRDSANTGELFF
TRBV27,.,TRBJ2-7,TRBD1,TGTGCCAGCAGTTCCCCAGGGGGCTCCTACGAGCAGTACTTC,CASSSPGGSYEQYF